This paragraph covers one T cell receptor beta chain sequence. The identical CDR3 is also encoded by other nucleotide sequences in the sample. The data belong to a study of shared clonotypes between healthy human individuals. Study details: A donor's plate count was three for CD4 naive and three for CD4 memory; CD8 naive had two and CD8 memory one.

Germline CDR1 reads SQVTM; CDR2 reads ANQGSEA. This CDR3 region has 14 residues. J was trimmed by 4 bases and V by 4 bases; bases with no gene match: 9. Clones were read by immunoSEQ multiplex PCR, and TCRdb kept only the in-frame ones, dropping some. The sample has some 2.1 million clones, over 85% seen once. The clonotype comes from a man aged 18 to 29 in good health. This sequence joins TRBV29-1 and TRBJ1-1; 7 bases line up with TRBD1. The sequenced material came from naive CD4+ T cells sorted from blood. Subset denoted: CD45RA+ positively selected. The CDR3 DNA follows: TGCAGCGTTGGCCCTGGACAGGCGTCCACTGAAGCTTTCTTT. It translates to CSVGPGQASTEAFF.